Here is one T cell receptor (beta chain) with its context. The target antigen is unknown. These data are taken from a study of cytomegalovirus exposure and HLA in healthy donors. Study-wide context: Within the Caucasian-associated ancestry cluster were more than 75% of the roughly 400 genotyped donors.

The PCR ran on 60 Vbeta and 13 Jbeta primers. The data were produced by immunoSEQ multiplex PCR, yet TCRdb's version contains in-frame clones alone and is incomplete. Its clone listing holds about 160,000 clones. Study-wide points: The authors later found most CMV-associated TCR beta chains appeared HLA-restricted. The listing of roughly 160 TCR beta chains classed them as cytomegalovirus-associated. Sequencing likely generated an artifact that appeared as a cluster of highly shared sequence variants.

Trimming removed 4 bases at V and 2 bases at J, with 10 bases between. The V gene's germline CDR1 is MGHDK and CDR2 SYGVNS. The CDR3 contains 14 residues. The origin of this receptor is a man aged 25 to 45 in good health and CMV-seronegative. The chain recombines TRBV25-1 with TRBJ2-3, with TRBD2 as a possible D gene (5 bases). The sequenced material came from PBMCs. The CDR3 region is CASSASGYTDTQYF. CDR3 bases: TGTGCCAGCAGTGCCAGCGGCTACACAGATACGCAGTATTTT.